This TCR beta chain was recovered during a study of blood T cell repertoires in COVID-19. Study-level information: PBMCs, B-cell-depleted T cells, or T cells were the source of the cDNA or gDNA that made up the material.

V gave up 0 bases and J gave up 2 bases, with 5 bases separating them. CDR3 length equals 13 residues. Germline CDR1 and CDR2: SGHNT and YYREEE (reference sequence). In the study's own analysis: Amplification of reference gene primers was used by the study to estimate nucleated cell counts. Profiling relied on immunoSEQ multiplex PCR, and the TCRdb table lists in-frame clones only, not all of them. D and trimming were read from the DNA, whereas the V and J calls and clone size are those reported in that table. This repertoire shows about 81,000 clones, more than 75% found once; its top ten account for around 15%.

This sequence was found in a woman in her 70s with acute or convalescent COVID-19. The rearrangement uses TRBV5-4 and TRBJ1-2, with D hard to call. Sequencing was performed on peripheral blood. CDR3 sequence reads: CASSLAGNYGYTF. Here the CDR3 DNA reads TGTGCCAGCAGCTTGGCCGGGAACTATGGCTACACCTTC.